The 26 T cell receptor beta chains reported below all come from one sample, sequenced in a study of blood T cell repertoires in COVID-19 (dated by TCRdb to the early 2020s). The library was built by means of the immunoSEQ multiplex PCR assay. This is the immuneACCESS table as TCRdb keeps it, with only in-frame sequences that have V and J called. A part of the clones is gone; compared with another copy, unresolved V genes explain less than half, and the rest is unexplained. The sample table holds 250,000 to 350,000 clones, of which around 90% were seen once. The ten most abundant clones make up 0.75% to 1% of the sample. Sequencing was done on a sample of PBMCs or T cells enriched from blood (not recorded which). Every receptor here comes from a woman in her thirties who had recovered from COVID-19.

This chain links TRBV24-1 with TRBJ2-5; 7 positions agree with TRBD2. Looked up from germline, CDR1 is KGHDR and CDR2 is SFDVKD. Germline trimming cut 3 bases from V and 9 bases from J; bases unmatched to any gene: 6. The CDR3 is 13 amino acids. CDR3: CATSDLTSVAQYF. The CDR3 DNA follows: TGTGCCACCAGTGATCTTACTAGCGTAGCCCAGTACTTC.

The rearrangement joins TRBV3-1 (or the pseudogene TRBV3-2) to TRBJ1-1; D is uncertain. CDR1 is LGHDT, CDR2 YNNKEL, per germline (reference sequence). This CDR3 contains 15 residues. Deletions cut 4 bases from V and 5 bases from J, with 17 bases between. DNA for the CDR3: TGTGCCAGCAGCCCAAATGGGGAGGGTCGAACTGAAGCTTTCTTT. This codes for CASSPNGEGRTEAFF.

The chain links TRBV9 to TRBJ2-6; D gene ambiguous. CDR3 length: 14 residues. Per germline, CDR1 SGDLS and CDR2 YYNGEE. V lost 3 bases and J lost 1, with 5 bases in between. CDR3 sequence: CASSGASGANVLTF. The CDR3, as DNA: TGTGCCAGCAGCGGAGCTTCTGGGGCCAACGTCCTGACTTTC.

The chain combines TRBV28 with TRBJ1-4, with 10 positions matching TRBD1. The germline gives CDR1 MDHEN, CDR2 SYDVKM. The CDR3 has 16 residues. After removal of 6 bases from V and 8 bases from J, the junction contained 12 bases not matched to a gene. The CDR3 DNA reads TGTGCCAGCAGCTCTCCCTGGACAGGGGGAAGAGAAAAACTGTTTTTT. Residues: CASSSPWTGGREKLFF.

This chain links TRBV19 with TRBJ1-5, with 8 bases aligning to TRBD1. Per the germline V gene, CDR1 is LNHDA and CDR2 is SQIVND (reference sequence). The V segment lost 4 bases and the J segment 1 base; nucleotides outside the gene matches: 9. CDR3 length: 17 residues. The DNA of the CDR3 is TGTGCCAGTAGTACGCAACAGGGGGAGATAAGCAATCAGCCCCAGCATTTT. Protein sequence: CASSTQQGEISNQPQHF.

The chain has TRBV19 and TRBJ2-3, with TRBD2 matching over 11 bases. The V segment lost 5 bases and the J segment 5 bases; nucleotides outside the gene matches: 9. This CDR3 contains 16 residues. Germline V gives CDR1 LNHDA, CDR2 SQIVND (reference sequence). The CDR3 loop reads CASSVAGGPFRDTQYF. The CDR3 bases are TGTGCCAGTAGTGTAGCGGGGGGGCCGTTTCGAGATACGCAGTATTTT.

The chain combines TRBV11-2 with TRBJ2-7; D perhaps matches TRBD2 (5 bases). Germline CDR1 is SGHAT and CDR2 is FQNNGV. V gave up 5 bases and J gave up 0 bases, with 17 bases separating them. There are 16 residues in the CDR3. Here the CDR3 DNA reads TGTGCCAGCAGCCGGGATGGGCAGGTTACCTCCTACGAGCAGTACTTC. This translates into CASSRDGQVTSYEQYF.

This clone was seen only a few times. The CDR3 region is CASRTGADYGYTF. For the CDR3, the DNA is TGTGCCAGCAGGACAGGGGCTGACTATGGCTACACCTTC. This chain connects TRBV27 to TRBJ1-2; TRBD1 agrees at 8 bases. There are 13 residues in the CDR3. CDR1 is MNHEY and CDR2 is SMNVEV in the germline V gene (reference sequence). The J segment lost 3 bases and the V segment lost 6 bases, leaving 3 bases of the junction unmatched.

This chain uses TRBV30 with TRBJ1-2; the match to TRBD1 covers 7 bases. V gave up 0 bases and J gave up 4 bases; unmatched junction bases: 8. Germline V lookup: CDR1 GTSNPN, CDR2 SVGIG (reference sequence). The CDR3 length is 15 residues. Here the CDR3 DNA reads TGTGCCTGGAGTGTAGGCTTACAGGGGAGCTATGGCTACACCTTC. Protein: CAWSVGLQGSYGYTF.

This CDR3 reads CASMRTGVSYEQYF. CDR3 in DNA: TGTGCCAGCATGAGGACAGGTGTCTCCTACGAGCAGTACTTC. The chain carries TRBV5-5 and TRBJ2-7, with 7 bases aligning to TRBD1. The CDR3 is 14 amino acids. The J segment lost 0 bases and the V segment lost 6 bases, leaving 6 bases of the junction unmatched. Germline V gene data show CDR1 as SGHKS and CDR2 as YYEKEE (reference sequence). Looking up the rest from reference TRBV5-5 and TRBJ2-7 gives the full variable domain: DAGVTQSPTHLIKTRGQQVTLRCSPISGHKSVSWYQQVLGQGPQFIFQYYEKEERGRGNFPDRFSARQFPNYSSELNVNALLLGDSALYLCASMRTGVSYEQYFGPGTRLTVT.

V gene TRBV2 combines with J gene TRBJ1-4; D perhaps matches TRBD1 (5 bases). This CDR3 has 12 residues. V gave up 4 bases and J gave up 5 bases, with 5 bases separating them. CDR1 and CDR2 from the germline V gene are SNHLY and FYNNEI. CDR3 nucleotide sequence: TGTGCCAGCAGTGGACAGAATGAAAAACTGTTTTTT. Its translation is CASSGQNEKLFF.

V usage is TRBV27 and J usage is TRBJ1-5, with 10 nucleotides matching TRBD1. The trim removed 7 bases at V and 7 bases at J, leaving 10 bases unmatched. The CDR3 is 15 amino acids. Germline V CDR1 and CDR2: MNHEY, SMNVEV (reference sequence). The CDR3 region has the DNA TGTGCCAGCACCCCGGGACAGGGGATGGAGCAGCCCCAGCATTTT. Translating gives CASTPGQGMEQPQHF.

As DNA, the CDR3 is TGTGCCAGCAGCCCCGGGACTACCTACGAGACCCAGTACTTC. Translating it yields CASSPGTTYETQYF. The chain uses TRBV3-1 (or the pseudogene TRBV3-2) and TRBJ2-5, with 7 bases that match TRBD2. The germline V gene encodes CDR1 LGHDT and CDR2 YNNKEL (reference sequence). V lost 4 bases to trimming and J lost 5 bases; unmatched junction nucleotides: 7. The CDR3 sequence is 14 residues long.

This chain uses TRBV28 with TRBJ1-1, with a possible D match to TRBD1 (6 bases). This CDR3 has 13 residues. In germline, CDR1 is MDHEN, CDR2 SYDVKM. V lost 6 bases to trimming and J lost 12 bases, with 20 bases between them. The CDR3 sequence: CASRTTRGGFTFF. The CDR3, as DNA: TGTGCCAGCAGGACAACCAGAGGGGGATTCACTTTCTTT. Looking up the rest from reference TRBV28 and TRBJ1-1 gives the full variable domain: DVKVTQSSRYLVKRTGEKVFLECVQDMDHENMFWYRQDPGLGLRLIYFSYDVKMKEKGDIPEGYSVSREKKERFSLILESASTNQTSMYLCASRTTRGGFTFFGQGTRLTVV.

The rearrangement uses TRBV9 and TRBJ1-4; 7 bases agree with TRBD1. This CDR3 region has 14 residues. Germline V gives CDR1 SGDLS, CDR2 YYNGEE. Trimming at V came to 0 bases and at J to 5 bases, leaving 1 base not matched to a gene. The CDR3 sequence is CASSVGGQNEKLFF. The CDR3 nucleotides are TGTGCCAGCAGCGTAGGGGGACAGAATGAAAAACTGTTTTTT.

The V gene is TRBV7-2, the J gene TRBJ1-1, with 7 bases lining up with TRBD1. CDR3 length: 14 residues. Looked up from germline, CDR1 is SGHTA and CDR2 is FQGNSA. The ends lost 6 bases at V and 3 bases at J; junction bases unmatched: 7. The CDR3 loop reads CASRQGTLDTEAFF. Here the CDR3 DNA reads TGTGCCAGCAGACAGGGGACCTTAGACACTGAAGCTTTCTTT.

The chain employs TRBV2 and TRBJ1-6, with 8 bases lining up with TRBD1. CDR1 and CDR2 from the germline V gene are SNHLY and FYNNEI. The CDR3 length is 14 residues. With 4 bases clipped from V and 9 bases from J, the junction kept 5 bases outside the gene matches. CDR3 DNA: TGTGCCAGCAGTGGAAGACAGGGGATTTCACCCCTCCACTTT. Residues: CASSGRQGISPLHF.

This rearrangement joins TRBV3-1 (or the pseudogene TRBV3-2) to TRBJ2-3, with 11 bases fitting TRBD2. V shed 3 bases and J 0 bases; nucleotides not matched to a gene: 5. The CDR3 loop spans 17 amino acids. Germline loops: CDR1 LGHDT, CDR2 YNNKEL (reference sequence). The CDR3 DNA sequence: TGTGCCAGCAGCCACAGACGGACTAGCGGGAGCACAGATACGCAGTATTTT. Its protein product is CASSHRRTSGSTDTQYF.

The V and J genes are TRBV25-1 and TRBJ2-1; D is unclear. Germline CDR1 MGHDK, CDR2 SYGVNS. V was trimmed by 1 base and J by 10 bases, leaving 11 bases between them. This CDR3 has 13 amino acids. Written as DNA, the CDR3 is TGTGCCAGCAGTGAATCTTGGCCACCGGAGCAGTTCTTC. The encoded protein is CASSESWPPEQFF.

CDR3 nucleotides: TGTGCCAGCAGCTTAAGGTCGGTGCGAGCGGGGAACACTGAAGCTTTCTTT. This encodes CASSLRSVRAGNTEAFF. This chain links TRBV7-9 with TRBJ1-1, with unresolved D. Germline V CDR1 and CDR2: SEHNR, FQNEAQ (reference sequence). Trimming cost V 2 bases and J 1 base, with 17 bases left between them. The CDR3 is 17 amino acids.

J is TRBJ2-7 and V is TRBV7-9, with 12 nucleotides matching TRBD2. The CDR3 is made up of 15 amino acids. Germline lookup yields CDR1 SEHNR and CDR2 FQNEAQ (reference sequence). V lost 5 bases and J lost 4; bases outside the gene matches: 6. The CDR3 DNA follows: TGTGCCAGCAGCCTCTCTAGCGGGAGGGCGTACGAGCAGTACTTC. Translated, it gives CASSLSSGRAYEQYF.

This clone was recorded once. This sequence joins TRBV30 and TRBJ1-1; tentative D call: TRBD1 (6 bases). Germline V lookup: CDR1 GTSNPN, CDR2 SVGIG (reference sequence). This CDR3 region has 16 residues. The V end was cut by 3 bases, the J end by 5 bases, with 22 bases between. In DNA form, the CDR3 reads TGTGCCTGGAGCATCGAGTGGGGGCGAGGGCGGACTGAAGCTTTCTTT. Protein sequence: CAWSIEWGRGRTEAFF.

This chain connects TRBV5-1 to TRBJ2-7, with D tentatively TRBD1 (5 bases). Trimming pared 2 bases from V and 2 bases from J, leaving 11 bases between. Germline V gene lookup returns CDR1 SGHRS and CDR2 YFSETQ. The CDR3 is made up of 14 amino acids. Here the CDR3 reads CASSFGRGPYEQYF. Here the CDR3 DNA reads TGCGCCAGCAGCTTCGGAAGGGGTCCCTACGAGCAGTACTTC. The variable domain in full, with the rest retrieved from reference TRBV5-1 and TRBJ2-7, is KAGVTQTPRYLIKTRGQQVTLSCSPISGHRSVSWYQQTPGQGLQFLFEYFSETQRNKGNFPGRFSGRQFSNSRSEMNVSTLELGDSALYLCASSFGRGPYEQYFGPGTRLTVT.

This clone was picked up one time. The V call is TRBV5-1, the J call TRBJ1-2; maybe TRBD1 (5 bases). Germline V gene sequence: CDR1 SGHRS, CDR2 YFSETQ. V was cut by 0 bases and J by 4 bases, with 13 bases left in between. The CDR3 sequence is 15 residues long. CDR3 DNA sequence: TGCGCCAGCAGCTTGGTCACGCAGGGAAGCTATGGCTACACCTTC. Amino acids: CASSLVTQGSYGYTF.

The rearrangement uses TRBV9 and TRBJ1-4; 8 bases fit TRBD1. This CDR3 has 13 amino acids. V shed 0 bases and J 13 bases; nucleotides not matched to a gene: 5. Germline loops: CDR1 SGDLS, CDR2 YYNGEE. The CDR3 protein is CASSVAGTGGLFF. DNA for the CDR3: TGTGCCAGCAGCGTAGCAGGGACAGGCGGACTGTTTTTT. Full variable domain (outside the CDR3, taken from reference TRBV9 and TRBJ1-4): DSGVTQTPKHLITATGQRVTLRCSPRSGDLSVYWYQQSLDQGLQFLIQYYNGEERAKGNILERFSAQQFPDLHSELNLSSLELGDSALYFCASSVAGTGGLFFGSGTQLSVL.

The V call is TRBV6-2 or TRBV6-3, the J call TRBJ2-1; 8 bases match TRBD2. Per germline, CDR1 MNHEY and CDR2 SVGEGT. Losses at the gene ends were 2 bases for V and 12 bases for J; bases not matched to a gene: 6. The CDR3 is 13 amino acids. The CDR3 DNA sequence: TGTGCCAGCAGTTACAATTTACGGGGGGGGCAGTTCTTC. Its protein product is CASSYNLRGGQFF.